This T cell receptor beta chain originates from a study of T cell clonotyping in hematopoietic cell transplantation. V lost 2 bases to trimming and J lost 8 bases, with 12 bases between them. CDR3 length equals 13 residues. Germline CDR1 GTSNPN, CDR2 SVGIG (reference sequence). Time point denoted: recipient sample about 28 days before transplant, after cytoreduction. Blood collection times were about day -28 and days 30, 100, 180 posttransplant. Whole-study findings and limits: At the given depth, recipient repertoires were over 95% de novo clonotypes. After transplant, recipient diversity fell while pathologically expanded clonotypes grew through day 180.

The table came from immunoSEQ multiplex PCR; TCRdb's copy has only in-frame clones and leaves some out. The sample shows over 45,000 clones, more than 75% of them seen only once. A remark on this clone: Its antigen is unknown.

The genes are TRBV30 and TRBJ1-4; D is uncertain. This receptor was obtained from a man aged 55 to 70 with biphenotypic leukemia. Some clones in this sample may be carry-over from other donors' samples. The sample was peripheral blood mononuclear cells, taken before stem cell transplant. The CDR3 bases are TGTGCCTGGAGTCTCCTCCAGAGAGAAAAACTGTTTTTT. It yields the protein CAWSLLQREKLFF.